These 11 T cell receptor beta chains came from one sample sequenced in a study of CD4 T cells in relation to SARS-CoV-2 and coronaviruses. Unexposed donor CD4+ T cells date from 2011-2018, before the COVID-19 pandemic. Isolation of CD4+ T cells took place after around eleven days in culture. Some clones are missing from TCRdb's copy, which holds only in-frame ones; the method was immunoSEQ multiplex PCR. Among under 30,000 clones listed, under 80% were seen once. No antigens are known for them. Sequenced material: CD4+ T cells from PBMCs, cultured in vitro. The receptors originated from a human donor in good health.

The J gene is TRBJ2-3, the V gene TRBV4-2, with D perhaps TRBD2 (5 bases). Germline V gene lookup returns CDR1 LGHNA and CDR2 YNFKEQ. V dropped 0 bases and J dropped 2 bases, with 12 bases sitting between them. The CDR3 is 16 residues long. The CDR3 loop is CASSQELRVSTDTQYF. The CDR3 coding sequence is TGTGCCAGCAGCCAAGAGCTGCGGGTTTCCACAGATACGCAGTATTTT.

V gene TRBV4-1 combines with J gene TRBJ1-3; a possible D gene is TRBD1 (5 bases). Per the germline V gene, CDR1 is MGHRA and CDR2 is YSYEKL. With 0 bases removed from V and 0 bases from J, the gap between germline ends came to 12 bases. This CDR3 comprises 17 residues. Here the CDR3 reads CASSQETGVPSGNTIYF. DNA of the CDR3: TGCGCCAGCAGCCAAGAAACAGGCGTTCCCTCTGGAAACACCATATATTTT.

This clone was detected only once. The V call is TRBV7-9, the J call TRBJ2-7; the D is unclear. V was cut by 1 base and J by 1 base, with 8 bases left in between. The CDR3 loop spans 14 amino acids. Germline CDR1 SEHNR, CDR2 FQNEAQ (reference sequence). The CDR3 DNA reads TGTGCCAGCAGCTTAGGCGGTGGTTCCTACGAGCAGTACTTC. Translated: CASSLGGGSYEQYF.

The chain uses TRBV6-6 and TRBJ1-2, with no clear D. The CDR3 sequence is 14 residues long. V was shortened by 0 bases and J by 4 bases, with 9 bases between the two germline ends. CDR1 MNHNY and CDR2 SVGAGI come from the germline V gene (reference sequence). The CDR3 bases are TGTGCCAGCAGTTACTCGCACAGCTCCTATGGCTACACCTTC. This codes for CASSYSHSSYGYTF.

This chain connects TRBV19 to TRBJ2-1; 16 bases agree with TRBD2. Germline V lookup: CDR1 LNHDA, CDR2 SQIVND (reference sequence). There are 18 residues in the CDR3. The trim removed 7 bases at V and 4 bases at J, leaving 10 bases unmatched. CDR3 DNA sequence: TGTGCCAGTATGGGACTAGCGGGAGGGCCGTCAGGGTACAATGAGCAGTTCTTC. Protein: CASMGLAGGPSGYNEQFF. The complete variable domain, with remaining parts taken from reference TRBV19 and TRBJ2-1, reads DGGITQSPKYLFRKEGQNVTLSCEQNLNHDAMYWYRQDPGQGLRLIYYSQIVNDFQKGDIAEGYSVSREKKESFPLTVTSAQKNPTAFYLCASMGLAGGPSGYNEQFFGPGTRLTVL.

The chain recombines TRBV6-2 or TRBV6-3 with TRBJ2-1; 10 positions match TRBD2. V shed 6 bases, J shed 0 bases, and the junction held 8 bases outside the gene matches. CDR3 length: 17 amino acids. Germline assignment: CDR1 MNHEY and CDR2 SVGEGT. The CDR3: CASSPRTSGTSYNEQFF. DNA of the CDR3: TGTGCCAGCAGCCCTCGGACTAGCGGCACCTCCTACAATGAGCAGTTCTTC.

This chain links TRBV7-2 with TRBJ1-1; perhaps TRBD1 as D (5 bases). The V gene's germline CDR1 is SGHTA and CDR2 FQGNSA. This CDR3 region has 14 residues. V lost 2 bases and J lost 1, with 8 bases in between. CDR3: CASSLKQANTEAFF. DNA of the CDR3: TGTGCCAGCAGCTTAAAACAGGCGAACACTGAAGCTTTCTTT.

The genes are TRBV7-9 and TRBJ2-1, with D possibly TRBD2 on 5 matching bases. The germline gives CDR1 SEHNR, CDR2 FQNEAQ (reference sequence). The CDR3 is 14 residues long. Trimming stripped 6 bases from V and 3 bases from J, with 12 bases between. The CDR3 loop is CASSFPGYYNEQFF. The CDR3 DNA reads as TGTGCCAGCAGTTTTCCGGGGTACTACAATGAGCAGTTCTTC.

The chain is built from TRBV7-2 and TRBJ2-1, with 8 bases fitting TRBD2. The J segment lost 5 bases and the V segment lost 1 base, leaving 4 bases of the junction unmatched. The CDR3 consists of 15 residues. Germline CDR1 reads SGHTA; CDR2 reads FQGNSA. CDR3 nucleotides: TGTGCCAGCAGCTTAGAAAGCGGGAGTCACAATGAGCAGTTCTTC. It codes for CASSLESGSHNEQFF.

CDR3 protein: CASSDRDREGGYTF. In nucleotides, the CDR3 is TGTGCCAGCAGTGATCGGGACAGGGAGGGTGGCTACACCTTC. The chain joins TRBV25-1 to TRBJ1-2, with TRBD1 matching over 9 bases. Germline V gene sequence: CDR1 MGHDK, CDR2 SYGVNS. Losses at the gene ends were 3 bases for V and 7 bases for J; bases not matched to a gene: 6. The CDR3 has 14 residues.

This clone came up a few times. In nucleotides, the CDR3 is TGTGCCAGCAGTAGTAACACAGATACGCAGTATTTT. Translated, it gives CASSSNTDTQYF. The rearrangement links TRBV6-2 or TRBV6-3 to TRBJ2-3; the D is unclear. Trimming pared 5 bases from V and 2 bases from J, leaving 5 bases between. The V gene's germline CDR1 is MNHEY and CDR2 SVGEGT. CDR3 size: 12 residues.